These 30 T cell receptor beta chains were all obtained from the same sample, sequenced in a study of breast tumors, draining lymph nodes, adjacent tissues (dated by TCRdb to 2015 to 2016). Libraries were made using multiplex PCR. The reads were generated on an Illumina HiSeq 2000. TCRdb ran its own pipeline on the public reads, namely fastp trimming at Q25 and MiXCR clone calling, and kept in-frame beta chains. Rows matching on CDR3 protein sequence are summarized as one entry with the most common DNA and genes. Counted in this sample were fewer than 150,000 distinct CDR3 sequences; around 20% of them appeared once. The ten largest make up 2% to 2.5% of the sample. Lymph node samples were obtained from the axillary draining lymph nodes of breast cancer patients. The sample taken for sequencing was axillary lymph node tissue. The receptors were gathered from a female donor with breast cancer. Some clones in this sample may be carry-over from other donors' samples.

At least ten counts were recorded for this clonotype. This chain uses TRBV20-1 with TRBJ2-1; D is ambiguous. This CDR3 is 15 amino acids long. The V gene lost 0 bases and the J gene lost 0 bases, with 9 bases spanning the gap. Per germline, CDR1 DFQATT and CDR2 SNEGSKA (reference sequence). CDR3 sequence reads: CSARDTGSSYNEQFF. CDR3 nucleotides: TGCAGTGCTAGAGATACGGGCAGCTCCTACAATGAGCAGTTCTTC.

On this clonotype itself: A much larger clone lies a single base off, so this may be a read error. The CDR3 carries no conserved terminal phenylalanine or tryptophan, so it likely arises from a read error. The rearrangement uses TRBV9 and TRBJ1-2; D is unresolved. This CDR3 spans 11 amino acids. Trimming shortened V by 5 bases and J by 7 bases, and 9 bases separated the two germline ends. Germline CDR1 is SGDLS and CDR2 is YYNGEE. The CDR3 spells CASSALGGYTL. The CDR3 DNA follows: TGTGCCAGCAGTGCACTTGGTGGCTACACCCTC.

This clonotype was found many times. The rearrangement links TRBV24-1 to TRBJ2-2; no clear D gene. V was shortened by 4 bases and J by 0 bases, with 14 bases between the two germline ends. In germline, CDR1 is KGHDR, CDR2 SFDVKD. The CDR3 loop spans 17 amino acids. The CDR3 DNA reads TGTGCCACCAGTGACCCCAGGTTAGGCGCGAACACCGGGGAGCTGTTTTTT. As protein: CATSDPRLGANTGELFF.

This clonotype was detected ten times or more. The chain is built from TRBV6-1 and TRBJ2-1; 10 positions agree with TRBD1. V lost 3 bases, J lost 6 bases, and 5 bases stayed unmatched. CDR1 is MNHNS and CDR2 is SASEGT in the germline V gene. The CDR3 is made up of 15 amino acids. The DNA of the CDR3 is TGTGCCAGCAGTGATGGTTGGACAGGGGGCAATGAGCAGTTCTTC. It yields the protein CASSDGWTGGNEQFF.

On this clonotype: This may stem from a read error, because a much larger clone lies one nucleotide away. This chain links TRBV12-3 or TRBV12-4 with TRBJ2-1, with TRBD2 matching over 7 bases. This CDR3 region has 17 residues. Written as DNA, the CDR3 is TGTGCCAACAGTTCCAGGACCCTGCCTGGAGCTAGCGGAGAGCAGTTCTTC. Its translation is CANSSRTLPGASGEQFF.

About this clonotype itself: A single base separates this from a much larger clone, so it may be a read error. The DNA of the CDR3 is TGTGCCAGCAGCGTTGAGGGAGTGGTGGCAGATACGCAGTATTTT. Amino acids: CASSVEGVVADTQYF. This chain connects TRBV9 to TRBJ2-3; weak D call: TRBD2 (5 bases). V dropped 2 bases and J dropped 4 bases, with 14 bases sitting between them. The length of the CDR3 is 15 residues. Looked up from germline, CDR1 is SGDLS and CDR2 is YYNGEE.

This clonotype occurred many times. The rearrangement joins TRBV3-1 to TRBJ1-4, with D possibly TRBD1 on 5 matching bases. Germline CDR1 LGHDT, CDR2 YNNKEL (reference sequence). The CDR3 spans 12 residues. The germline V and J ends were trimmed by 1 base and 8 bases, with 5 bases remaining between them. Here the CDR3 reads CASSQGGEKLFF. In DNA, the CDR3 is TGTGCCAGCAGCCAAGGGGGCGAAAAACTGTTTTTT.

This clonotype was seen ten or more times. The chain links TRBV20-1 to TRBJ2-1; TRBD2 matches at 8 bases. V gave up 0 bases and J gave up 6 bases; unmatched junction bases: 13. The V gene's germline CDR1 is DFQATT and CDR2 SNEGSKA (reference sequence). The CDR3 spans 17 residues. The CDR3: CSARDSLLAERGNEQFF. DNA for the CDR3: TGCAGTGCTAGAGATTCCTTACTAGCGGAAAGGGGCAATGAGCAGTTCTTC.

This clonotype was detected ten times or more. The chain has TRBV20-1 and TRBJ2-7, with 10 positions matching TRBD2. V was pared by 6 bases and J by 2 bases, with 10 bases of the junction left unmatched. Germline loops: CDR1 DFQATT, CDR2 SNEGSKA (reference sequence). This CDR3 is built from 15 residues. This chain's CDR3 is CSAIELAGVTYEQYF. The CDR3 DNA follows: TGCAGTGCCATTGAGCTAGCGGGAGTTACCTACGAGCAGTACTTC.

About this clonotype: A much bigger clone sits one base away, suggesting this may be a read error. This chain joins TRBV30 and TRBJ2-3; D perhaps matches TRBD1 (6 bases). V was shortened by 2 bases and J by 4 bases, with 13 bases between the two germline ends. CDR3 size: 14 residues. Germline assignment: CDR1 GTSNPN and CDR2 SVGIG (reference sequence). The CDR3 coding sequence is TGTGCCTGGAGTCTGGGGGCCCTCGCAGATACGCAGTATTTT. This gives the protein CAWSLGALADTQYF.

There are many counts of this clonotype. The CDR3 loop reads CASSSTPGLAGSETQYF. In DNA form, the CDR3 reads TGTGCCAGCAGTTCCACCCCGGGACTAGCGGGATCTGAGACCCAGTACTTC. The J gene is TRBJ2-5, the V gene TRBV27; 13 nucleotides agree with TRBD2. The CDR3 runs 17 residues. With 4 bases clipped from V and 5 bases from J, the junction kept 10 bases outside the gene matches. Germline loops: CDR1 MNHEY, CDR2 SMNVEV (reference sequence).

This clonotype was found many times. J is TRBJ2-3 and V is TRBV2, with D possibly TRBD1 on 6 matching bases. Per germline, CDR1 SNHLY and CDR2 FYNNEI. Between the trimmed V and J ends, which lost 7 bases and 4 bases, there was a span of 18 bases. The CDR3 length is 15 residues. CDR3 protein: CASKPRLAGADTQYF. CDR3 bases: TGTGCCAGCAAACCCAGGCTAGCAGGGGCAGATACGCAGTATTTT.

This clonotype appeared many times. The V call is TRBV7-8, the J call TRBJ2-1; D is possibly TRBD2 (5 bases). The V gene lost 2 bases and the J gene lost 6 bases, with 14 bases spanning the gap. The CDR3 sequence is 15 residues long. The germline V gene has CDR1 SGHVS and CDR2 FQNEAQ. Here the CDR3 reads CASSLRVLVFNEQFF. As DNA, the CDR3 is TGTGCCAGCAGCTTACGTGTACTAGTATTCAATGAGCAGTTCTTC.

This clonotype was recorded at least ten times. This chain joins TRBV5-4 and TRBJ1-2, with D maybe TRBD1 (6 bases). Germline loops: CDR1 SGHNT, CDR2 YYREEE (reference sequence). This CDR3 has 13 amino acids. The V and J ends lost 4 bases and 5 bases respectively, with 12 bases between them. The CDR3 spells CASSPGQEYGYTF. DNA for the CDR3: TGTGCCAGCAGCCCGGGACAAGAGTATGGCTACACCTTC.

Notes on this clonotype: This may come from a read error, since a much larger clone is one base off. V gene TRBV20-1 combines with J gene TRBJ1-2, with TRBD1 matching over 7 bases. The junction had 14 bases not matched to a gene; V was cut back by 6 bases and J by 7 bases. Germline V gives CDR1 DFQATT, CDR2 SNEGSKA (reference sequence). The CDR3 contains 14 residues. The CDR3 DNA reads TGCAGTGCAATCAAACTGCAGGGGGACTGTGGCTACACCTTC. As protein: CSAIKLQGDCGYTF.

Concerning this clonotype itself: This clone may be a read error of a much larger clone one base away. The CDR3 does not end in the conserved phenylalanine or tryptophan, so this is likely a read error. The chain employs TRBV5-5 and TRBJ1-5, with a tentative D call TRBD1 (5 bases). The CDR3 runs to 15 residues. Trimming pared 6 bases from V and 6 bases from J, leaving 19 bases between. Germline CDR1 reads SGHKS; CDR2 reads YYEKEE (reference sequence). CDR3 nucleotides: TGTGCCAGCAAGCCAGGTGGGGCCAGGAGTCAGCCCCAGCATTCT. Its protein is CASKPGGARSQPQHS.

This clonotype has just a few counts. V gene TRBV28 combines with J gene TRBJ2-5, with no clear D. CDR1 MDHEN and CDR2 SYDVKM come from the germline V gene. This CDR3 contains 16 residues. Trimming removed 6 bases from V and 1 base from J, with 18 bases in between. The CDR3 DNA reads TGTGCCAGCAGAACCCCAGGTCGTCTTCTCCAAGAGACCCAGTACTTC. Encoded protein: CASRTPGRLLQETQYF.

Only one count was recorded for this clonotype. The J gene is TRBJ1-1, the V gene TRBV11-3; D unclear. Trimming took off 5 bases at V and 1 base at J, with 8 bases between the two ends. CDR3 length: 13 amino acids. Germline loops: CDR1 SGHNT, CDR2 YENEEA. CDR3 sequence (DNA): TGTGCCAGCAGCACTAGGGAGAACACTGAAGCTTTCTTT. Translating it yields CASSTRENTEAFF.

This clonotype was counted a few times. Since no conserved phenylalanine or tryptophan closes the CDR3, a read error is the likely cause. The chain recombines TRBV6-4 with TRBJ2-3, with a tentative D call TRBD2 (6 bases). The CDR3 spans 15 residues. Germline values: CDR1 MRHNA, CDR2 SNTAGT. V lost 2 bases and J lost 4, with 13 bases in between. CDR3 nucleotides: TGTGCCAGCAGTGACGGGTCGGGAGTAGCAGATACGCAGTATTCT. Its translation: CASSDGSGVADTQYS.

The sample holds many counts of this clonotype. This chain links TRBV12-5 with TRBJ2-3; tentative D call: TRBD2 (6 bases). This CDR3 has 12 residues. Germline V gene sequence: CDR1 LGHNT, CDR2 FRNRAP. The germline V and J ends were trimmed by 1 base and 10 bases, with 9 bases remaining between them. The CDR3 nucleotides read TGTGCTAGTGGTTTGGAGGGAGGTGCGCAGTATTTT. As protein: CASGLEGGAQYF.

This clonotype occurred many times. The chain is built from TRBV4-1 and TRBJ2-7; 14 bases align to TRBD2. The CDR3 spans 17 residues. Germline V gene sequence: CDR1 MGHRA, CDR2 YSYEKL. The V segment lost 1 base and the J segment 4 bases; nucleotides outside the gene matches: 6. The CDR3, as DNA: TGCGCCAGCAGCCAAGCCCGGGGGACTAGCGGGAGTTACGAGCAGTACTTC. Protein sequence: CASSQARGTSGSYEQYF.

Concerning this clonotype itself: The germline gene is not matched at one end of the junction; a read error may be the cause. J is TRBJ2-4 and V is TRBV12-3 or TRBV12-4; 7 nucleotides match TRBD2. The CDR3 extends over 17 amino acids. In DNA, the CDR3 is TGTGCCGGCAGACTGGGAGGGCTACATCTAGCCAAAAACATTCAGTACTTC. It codes for CAGRLGGLHLAKNIQYF.

The chain joins TRBV30 to TRBJ1-3; the D is unclear. V was trimmed by 0 bases and J by 2 bases, leaving 17 bases between them. Germline values: CDR1 GTSNPN, CDR2 SVGIG (reference sequence). CDR3 length: 17 amino acids. CDR3: CAWSVRDRVYPGNTIYF. Here the CDR3 DNA reads TGTGCCTGGAGTGTACGGGATAGGGTATACCCTGGAAACACCATATATTTT.

This rearrangement joins TRBV28 to TRBJ2-7; 9 nucleotides match TRBD2. J lost 6 bases, V lost 3 bases, and 9 bases had no gene match. The V gene's germline CDR1 is MDHEN and CDR2 SYDVKM. The CDR3 contains 15 residues. For the CDR3, the DNA is TGTGCCAGCAGTTTCGAGGCGGGAGGGCGTGTCGAGCAGTACTTC. The encoded protein is CASSFEAGGRVEQYF.

This clonotype was seen only a few times. The chain links TRBV3-1 to TRBJ2-5; D might be TRBD1 (5 bases). The CDR3 is made up of 14 amino acids. V lost 6 bases to trimming and J lost 5 bases, with 16 bases between them. Germline loops: CDR1 LGHDT, CDR2 YNNKEL (reference sequence). CDR3 amino acids: CASRLVGARETQYF. The CDR3 bases are TGTGCCAGCAGGTTGGTAGGGGCCCGTGAGACCCAGTACTTC.

The J gene is TRBJ1-5, the V gene TRBV18; D unclear. Germline CDR1 KGHSH, CDR2 LQKENI. The CDR3 covers 17 residues. V was clipped by 5 bases and J by 3 bases, with 20 bases between them. The CDR3 spells CASSSDVGRGVNQPQHF. The CDR3 DNA sequence: TGTGCCAGCTCATCAGATGTCGGCCGAGGTGTCAATCAGCCCCAGCATTTT.

This clonotype was counted many times. The V gene is TRBV11-1, the J gene TRBJ2-7; 8 nucleotides align to TRBD1. The CDR3 is 14 residues long. The J segment lost 2 bases and the V segment lost 5 bases, leaving 5 bases of the junction unmatched. Germline V lookup: CDR1 SGHAT, CDR2 FQDESV (reference sequence). Here the CDR3 reads CASSRVRGPYEQYF. In DNA form, the CDR3 reads TGTGCCAGCAGCCGTGTCAGGGGGCCCTACGAGCAGTACTTC.

A note on this clonotype: Since a much larger clone is just one base distant, this may be a read error. The chain combines TRBV3-1 with TRBJ2-7; D might be TRBD2 (6 bases). This CDR3 spans 19 amino acids. V shed 1 base and J shed 1 base, with 23 bases lying between them. Germline V gene lookup returns CDR1 LGHDT and CDR2 YNNKEL (reference sequence). CDR3 DNA: TGTGCCAGCAGCCAAGCCCCGTACTTACTAACGGGAGTATCCTACGAGCAGTACTTC. Translation gives CASSQAPYLLTGVSYEQYF.

The sample holds many counts of this clonotype. The chain links TRBV9 to TRBJ1-2; perhaps TRBD1 as D (5 bases). V lost 3 bases and J lost 4, with 19 bases in between. This CDR3 comprises 16 residues. Germline assignment: CDR1 SGDLS and CDR2 YYNGEE. CDR3 sequence: CASSEGLLAQFYGYTF. The CDR3 DNA is TGTGCCAGCAGCGAGGGACTGTTGGCCCAATTCTATGGCTACACCTTC.

This clonotype was found many times. This rearrangement joins TRBV11-2 to TRBJ1-6; D not certain. V dropped 1 base and J dropped 5 bases, with 18 bases sitting between them. Germline V lookup: CDR1 SGHAT, CDR2 FQNNGV. The CDR3 runs to 18 residues. CDR3 sequence reads: CASSLAPIYSGNNSPLHF. As DNA, the CDR3 is TGTGCCAGCAGCTTAGCACCCATCTACAGCGGAAATAATTCACCCCTCCACTTT. The variable domain in full, with the rest retrieved from reference TRBV11-2 and TRBJ1-6, is EAGVAQSPRYKIIEKRQSVAFWCNPISGHATLYWYQQILGQGPKLLIQFQNNGVVDDSQLPKDRFSAERLKGVDSTLKIQPAKLEDSAVYLCASSLAPIYSGNNSPLHFGNGTRLTVT.